The rows below give T cell receptor beta chains drawn from one sample of a study of T cell changes during pregnancy in multiple sclerosis. Only in-frame clones appear in the TCRdb table, and some are missing; sequencing was by immunoSEQ multiplex PCR. The sample has fewer than 65,000 clones; 90% to 95% are singletons. The sequencing here drew on peripheral blood, taken before pregnancy. These receptors originate from a female donor with multiple sclerosis, enrolled in a pregnancy study. The CDR3 runs from the conserved cysteine through the conserved F or W. The order of the fields is V gene, clone size, CDR3 protein. Clone size appears in some rows only: once, few, many, or a class for an expanded clone.

V: TRBV6-5; size: once; CDR3: CASNLAGGRVQYF
V: TRBV7-2; size: once; CDR3: CASSPRSPNYGYTF
V: TRBV18; size: .; CDR3: CASSIQRGDTEAFF
V: TRBV6-1; size: once; CDR3: CASTRDSPETQYF
V: TRBV7-3; size: once; CDR3: CASSLSGGVGTDTQYF
V: TRBV19; size: .; CDR3: CASSMGLWSPLHF
V: TRBV7-6; size: few; CDR3: CASSTGTSIGGGYEQYF
V: TRBV5-6; size: .; CDR3: CASSINSNQPQHF
V: TRBV5-1; size: .; CDR3: CASRPGQGASNSGNTIYF
V: TRBV13; size: .; CDR3: CASSLGLGGARFGDEQYF